The rows below give T cell receptor beta chains drawn from one sample of a study of blood T cell repertoires in COVID-19. Using immunoSEQ multiplex PCR, the repertoire was profiled, and TCRdb retains in-frame clones only, with some absent. Altogether around 260,000 clones are present, approximately 85% being singletons, with the ten largest covering about 1%. The sequencing sample was made of peripheral blood. These receptors all stem from a human donor with COVID-19, enrolled during active disease. The donor label of this sample is uncertain. CDR3s include the opening cysteine and the closing phenylalanine or tryptophan. Fields, in order: clone size, V gene, J gene, D gene, CDR3 protein, CDR3 DNA. A D gene is named only where the DNA matches it firmly. Clone size appears in some rows only: once, few, many, or a class for an expanded clone.

.,TRBV7-9,TRBJ2-3,.,CASSLRDTPPADTQYF,TGTGCCAGCAGCCTCCGGGACACCCCCCCCGCAGATACGCAGTATTTT
.,TRBV7-9,TRBJ1-3,.,CASSFQGRDTIYF,TGTGCCAGCAGCTTTCAGGGCAGGGACACCATATATTTT
.,TRBV11-2,TRBJ2-5,TRBD2,CASSTQGLAGGGETQYF,TGTGCCAGCAGCACTCAGGGACTAGCGGGAGGGGGGGAGACCCAGTACTTC
.,TRBV28,TRBJ1-1,.,CASSPELNTEAFF,TGTGCCAGCAGTCCGGAGTTGAACACTGAAGCTTTCTTT
once,TRBV20-1,TRBJ2-5,TRBD2,CSASESSGIGETQYF,TGCAGTGCTAGTGAGTCTAGCGGGATTGGAGAGACCCAGTACTTC
once,TRBV5-3,TRBJ1-2,TRBD1,CARSPDRVSFTNYGYTF,TGTGCCAGAAGCCCGGACAGGGTGTCTTTTACTAACTATGGCTACACCTTC
.,TRBV6-5,TRBJ1-1,.,CASSRTYMNTEAFF,TGTGCCAGCAGTCGGACATACATGAACACTGAAGCTTTCTTT
.,TRBV7-2,TRBJ2-1,.,CASSSSAGVYNEQFF,TGTGCCAGCAGCTCCTCCGCCGGGGTCTACAATGAGCAGTTCTTC
.,TRBV11-3,TRBJ2-7,.,CASSLARTPWDEQYF,TGTGCCAGCAGCTTAGCCCGGACACCCTGGGACGAGCAGTACTTC
.,TRBV28,TRBJ2-1,TRBD2,CASSSGTSGRSTYNEQFF,TGTGCCAGCAGTTCTGGGACTAGCGGGAGGTCCACCTACAATGAGCAGTTCTTC
.,TRBV20-1,TRBJ2-7,.,CSAKSSYEQYF,TGCAGTGCTAAGAGCTCCTACGAGCAGTACTTC
.,TRBV7-9,TRBJ2-1,.,CASSPRYGIDNEQFF,TGTGCCAGCAGCCCCAGATACGGGATAGACAATGAGCAGTTCTTC
.,TRBV2,TRBJ1-2,TRBD1,CASRTGVNYGYTF,TGTGCCAGCAGGACAGGGGTGAACTATGGCTACACCTTC
.,TRBV27,TRBJ2-3,TRBD2,CASSAPSGTVADTQYF,TGTGCCAGCAGTGCCCCTAGCGGGACGGTTGCAGATACGCAGTATTTT
.,TRBV6-5,TRBJ1-4,.,CASSYLPPLGEKLFF,TGTGCCAGCAGTTACCTCCCCCCGCTAGGTGAAAAACTGTTTTTT
.,TRBV28,TRBJ1-6,.,CASSSIESPLHF,TGTGCCAGCAGTTCGATTGAGTCACCCCTCCACTTT
.,TRBV30,TRBJ2-5,.,CAWSSGLLNRETQYF,TGTGCCTGGAGTTCCGGACTTTTAAACCGAGAGACCCAGTACTTC
.,TRBV28,TRBJ1-3,.,CASSWGGGFTGNTIYF,TGTGCCAGCAGTTGGGGAGGAGGGTTTACTGGAAACACCATATATTTT
.,TRBV4-2,TRBJ1-3,.,CASSQDEPKSSGNTIYF,TGTGCCAGCAGCCAAGATGAACCAAAGAGCTCTGGAAACACCATATATTTT
.,TRBV3-1/TRBV3-2,TRBJ1-4,.,CASPRDRPPGGEKLFF,TGTGCCAGCCCCCGGGACCGTCCCCCCGGGGGTGAAAAACTGTTTTTT
.,TRBV11-2,TRBJ1-4,TRBD1,CASSTSPGQAVGKLFF,TGTGCCAGCAGCACGAGCCCGGGACAGGCCGTCGGGAAACTGTTTTTT
.,TRBV12-3/TRBV12-4,TRBJ1-2,.,CASSRQVHGYTF,TGTGCCAGCAGTAGACAGGTCCATGGCTACACCTTC
.,TRBV7-2,TRBJ1-6,TRBD1,CASSPGQGSPLHF,TGTGCCAGCAGCCCCGGACAGGGTTCACCCCTCCACTTT
.,TRBV29-1,TRBJ2-2,.,CSVPGTPNTGELFF,TGCAGCGTACCCGGGACACCGAACACCGGGGAGCTGTTTTTT
.,TRBV28,TRBJ1-5,TRBD1,CASSSGGQPQHF,TGTGCCAGCAGTTCAGGGGGTCAGCCCCAGCATTTT
.,TRBV4-3,TRBJ1-2,.,CASSQEWSFGGGYTF,TGCGCCAGCAGCCAAGAGTGGTCTTTCGGCGGTGGCTACACCTTC
.,TRBV12-3/TRBV12-4,TRBJ2-2,TRBD1,CASRRQGPGELFF,TGTGCCAGCAGGAGACAGGGGCCCGGGGAGCTGTTTTTT
once,TRBV19,TRBJ1-5,.,CASSTSRDQPQHF,TGTGCCAGTAGTACGTCCAGGGATCAGCCCCAGCATTTT
.,TRBV7-3,TRBJ1-1,TRBD1,CASASRQGSTEAFF,TGTGCCAGCGCCTCGCGACAGGGAAGTACTGAAGCTTTCTTT
.,TRBV7-2,TRBJ2-7,.,CASSLPIPYEQYF,TGTGCCAGCAGCTTACCTATACCCTACGAGCAGTACTTC
.,TRBV28,TRBJ1-1,TRBD1,CASRPRQGGNTEAFF,TGTGCCAGCAGGCCTAGACAGGGGGGGAACACTGAAGCTTTCTTT
once,TRBV27,TRBJ2-7,TRBD2,CASRELPGLERDEQYF,TGTGCCAGCCGTGAGCTACCGGGACTAGAGCGAGACGAGCAGTACTTC
.,TRBV19,TRBJ1-5,.,CASSTLPGSASNQPQHF,TGTGCCAGTAGTACCCTCCCGGGGTCTGCAAGCAATCAGCCCCAGCATTTT
once,TRBV19,TRBJ2-7,.,CASSTGQPYEQYF,TGTGCCAGTAGTACCGGACAGCCCTACGAGCAGTACTTC
.,TRBV19,TRBJ2-1,TRBD2,CASSPRTRPISYNEQFF,TGTGCCAGTAGTCCCCGGACTAGACCTATCTCCTACAATGAGCAGTTCTTC
.,TRBV28,TRBJ1-1,TRBD1,CASSQQGPRTEAFF,TGTGCCAGCAGTCAACAGGGGCCCCGGACTGAAGCTTTCTTT
.,TRBV28,TRBJ1-4,TRBD1,CASKSTGMDPVGGEKLFF,TGTGCCAGCAAATCGACAGGGATGGACCCCGTTGGCGGTGAAAAACTGTTTTTT
.,TRBV10-1,TRBJ1-3,.,CASSEEAGSGNTIYF,TGCGCCAGCAGTGAAGAAGCCGGGTCCGGAAACACCATATATTTT
.,TRBV30,TRBJ2-1,TRBD1,CAWSPSPGQNNEQFF,TGTGCCTGGAGTCCTTCTCCGGGACAGAATAATGAGCAGTTCTTC
.,TRBV25-1,TRBJ1-2,.,CASSELVGREVLGYTF,TGTGCCAGCAGTGAATTGGTAGGCAGGGAGGTTTTGGGCTACACCTTC
.,TRBV11-2,TRBJ2-7,TRBD2,CASRYTSGSSGAGEQYF,TGTGCCAGCAGGTATACTAGCGGGAGCAGCGGGGCGGGCGAGCAGTACTTC
.,TRBV5-5,TRBJ2-7,.,CASSPFGDNSYEQYF,TGTGCCAGCAGCCCCTTCGGTGACAACTCCTACGAGCAGTACTTC
.,TRBV30,TRBJ1-6,TRBD1,CAWSNDRGVSPLHF,TGTGCCTGGAGCAACGACAGGGGGGTTTCACCCCTCCACTTT
.,TRBV19,TRBJ2-1,TRBD2,CASRRNSGNNEQFF,TGTGCCAGTAGGAGGAATAGCGGGAACAATGAGCAGTTCTTC
.,TRBV4-2,TRBJ1-2,.,CASSQGWDTTNYGYTF,TGTGCCAGCAGCCAAGGATGGGACACTACTAACTATGGCTACACCTTC
.,TRBV18,TRBJ1-4,.,CASSPPPRGGGEKLFF,TGTGCCAGCTCACCACCCCCTCGGGGGGGCGGTGAAAAACTGTTTTTT
once,TRBV6-5,TRBJ2-3,.,CASSIARSTDTQYF,TGTGCCAGCTCTATAGCGAGAAGCACAGATACGCAGTATTTT
.,TRBV19,TRBJ1-2,TRBD1,CASSRKGQGEGYTF,TGTGCCAGTAGCCGTAAGGGACAGGGAGAAGGCTACACCTTC
.,TRBV5-1,TRBJ1-4,.,CASSLPGNEKLFF,TGCGCCAGCAGCTTACCGGGGAATGAAAAACTGTTTTTT
once,TRBV11-2,TRBJ2-1,TRBD2,CASSPELAGGSYNEQFF,TGTGCCAGCAGCCCTGAGCTAGCGGGAGGTTCCTACAATGAGCAGTTCTTC
.,TRBV5-1,TRBJ2-7,TRBD1,CASSLGQGIYEQYF,TGCGCCAGCAGCTTGGGACAGGGGATCTACGAGCAGTACTTC
.,TRBV5-1,TRBJ2-3,TRBD2,CASSLGLAADTQYF,TGCGCCAGCAGCTTGGGACTAGCGGCAGATACGCAGTATTTT
.,TRBV27,TRBJ2-7,TRBD1,CASSLFRADRVGLLEAPYEQYF,TGTGCCAGCAGTTTATTCCGTGCAGACAGGGTGGGTTTACTTGAGGCCCCCTACGAGCAGTACTTC
.,TRBV7-3,TRBJ2-7,.,CASSSTLYEQYF,TGTGCCAGCAGCTCCACTCTCTACGAGCAGTACTTC
.,TRBV27,TRBJ1-6,.,CASSWEGVFISPLHF,TGTGCCAGCAGTTGGGAGGGGGTATTTATTTCACCCCTCCACTTT
once,TRBV20-1,TRBJ1-1,.,CSASGRGLPLMNTEAFF,TGCAGTGCTAGTGGGAGGGGACTCCCCTTAATGAACACTGAAGCTTTCTTT
.,TRBV6-1,TRBJ2-3,.,CASSEALGGGGDTQYF,TGTGCCAGCAGTGAAGCTTTGGGAGGGGGGGGAGATACGCAGTATTTT
.,TRBV7-3,TRBJ1-5,.,CASSRRCGGGGNQPQHF,TGTGCCAGCAGCCGAAGATGCGGGGGTGGAGGGAATCAGCCCCAGCATTTT
few,TRBV2,TRBJ1-5,.,CASSVGQEPQHF,TGTGCCAGCAGTGTGGGGCAGGAGCCCCAGCATTTT
.,TRBV2,TRBJ1-5,TRBD1,CASSDRDRLNQPQHF,TGTGCCAGCAGTGACCGGGACAGGTTGAATCAGCCCCAGCATTTT